This T cell receptor (beta chain) comes out of a study of blood T cell repertoires in COVID-19 (TCRdb year 2020). Regarding the complete study: Samples from collaborators originated in the United States, Italy and Spain and spanned both the acute and convalescent phases of COVID-19. The material from the prospective study consisted of cDNA or gDNA derived from T cells, B-cell-depleted T cells, or PBMCs. Subjects who had been exposed to COVID-19, were actively infected with it, or had recovered from it provided the deeply sampled blood TCRbeta repertoires that made up the dataset. The repertoires were released in a freely available public database intended as a resource for research on the immune response to SARS-CoV-2. Samples were obtained from the ongoing ImmuneRACE study (first 160 participants) and from about 1,300 subjects provided by 6 global collaborators. Sample metadata almost always included a de-identified subject ID, COVID-19 status, age in years and sex. Where available, HLA class I and class II types were obtained from metadata supplied by the sample provider rather than from assay-based typing.

TCRbeta CDR3 regions were amplified from genomic DNA using the immunoSEQ Assay, a bias-controlled multiplex PCR. The source study handled its data this way. The number of nucleated cells in each sample was estimated from the amplification of reference gene primers within the assay. Sequence reads were collapsed and filtered to measure the absolute abundance of every unique TCRbeta CDR3 rearrangement. For each sample, productive Simpson clonality was calculated by taking the square root of Simpson's diversity index across productive rearrangements. Imported from immuneACCESS, the table was reduced by TCRdb to in-frame sequences with V and J called. These copies leave out some clones; in studies compared against another copy, an unresolved V gene accounts for under half, and the cause of the remainder is not known. That table supplies the V and J calls and clone size; D and trimming were determined from the DNA. This sample comprises about 340,000 clones, approximately 83% of them detected only once. 4% to 5% of the sample is held by the ten biggest clonotypes.

Comments on this clone: Its cognate antigen has yet to be identified. There are no base qualities to consult, and no much larger clone falls within one base.

The CDR3, cysteine through phenylalanine, is 17 amino acids long. The DNA shown is the 51-base CDR3, in frame from base 1. The junction shows trimming of 5 bases on V and 4 bases on J, and the gene matches do not reach 12 bases of it. The germline V gene yields MNHEY for CDR1 and SVGEGT for CDR2. The paper's findings and limits, for the study overall: The quantity of clinical and demographic metadata differed by source and by participant and was supplied without curation.

Participants in the prospective study were aged about 18 to 95 years, lived in under 30 United States geographic areas, and enrolled through a virtual design. To assign participants to cohorts, the prospective study relied on clinical history that participants themselves reported in a screening survey and a study questionnaire. In the prospective study, whole blood, serum and a nasopharyngeal or oropharyngeal swab were collected from each participant by mobile phlebotomists. Prospective study participants could optionally give additional blood draws and questionnaires over a roughly two-month period. Prospective study blood samples were shipped either frozen or at room temperature before DNA extraction.

Sequenced input: PBMCs or T cells enriched from blood (not recorded which). The source of this sequence is a woman in her thirties or forties with acute COVID-19. The V gene is TRBV6-2 or TRBV6-3 and the J gene is TRBJ1-5; TRBD1 agrees with 9 junctional bases. The CDR3 sequence is CASSITGTGILNQPQHF. The sequence in DNA is TGTGCCAGCAGTATCACCGGGACAGGGATCCTTAATCAGCCCCAGCATTTT.